The TCR beta chain under discussion was sequenced for a study of glioma-infiltrating T cells after dendritic cell vaccination. Broader study findings: Complete blood and tumor specimen sets were limited to few patients.

Before vaccination, two weeks after the third vaccination, and at progression, PBMC were collected. Of note for this clone: As yet, its antigen is unknown.

The repertoire was sequenced with immunoSEQ multiplex PCR; TCRdb's copy has only in-frame clones and lacks some. This table holds under 100,000 clones, approximately 81% found once. Germline CDR1 MNHEY, CDR2 SVGAGI. Trimming removed 2 bases at V and 7 bases at J, with 12 bases between. CDR3 length: 13 residues. The chain combines TRBV6-5 with TRBJ2-7, with D maybe TRBD2 (6 bases). The receptor comes from a human donor with glioblastoma. Material: blood, obtained before dendritic cell vaccination. This chain's CDR3 is CASSYGPAGEQYF. Here the CDR3 DNA reads TGTGCCAGCAGTTACGGCCCGGCGGGGGAGCAGTACTTC.